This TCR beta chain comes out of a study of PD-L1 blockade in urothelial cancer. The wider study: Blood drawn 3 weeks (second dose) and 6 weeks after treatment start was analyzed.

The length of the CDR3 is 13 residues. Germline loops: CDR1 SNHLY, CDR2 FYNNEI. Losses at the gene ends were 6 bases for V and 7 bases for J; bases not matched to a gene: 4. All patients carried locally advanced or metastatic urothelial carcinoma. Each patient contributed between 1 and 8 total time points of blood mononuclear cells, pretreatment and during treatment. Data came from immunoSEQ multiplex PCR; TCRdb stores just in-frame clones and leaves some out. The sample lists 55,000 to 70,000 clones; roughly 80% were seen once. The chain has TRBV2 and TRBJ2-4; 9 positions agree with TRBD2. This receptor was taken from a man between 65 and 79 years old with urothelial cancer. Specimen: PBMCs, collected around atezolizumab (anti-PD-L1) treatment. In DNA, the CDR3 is TGTGCCAGCAGCAAAGGACTAGCGAACATTCAGTACTTC. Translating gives CASSKGLANIQYF.